This TCR beta chain was identified during a study of CD8 T cells in Susac syndrome. Study context: The Susac syndrome patients that were sequenced included more than 5 with active disease and fewer than 10 in remission.

Sequencing of TCR beta covered CD8+ and CD4+ T cells obtained from blood. TEMRA cells were FACS-enriched, unlike CD8+ and CD4+ T cells, which were negatively isolated. An input of roughly 0.45 to 1 ug of RNA was subjected to reverse transcription using random hexamers. MiXCR was run by TCRdb on the immunoSEQ multiplex PCR reads, yielding one entry per CDR3 protein. The data show more than 150,000 distinct CDR3 sequences, with approximately 96% seen just once and roughly 0.15% held by the top ten. Looked up from germline, CDR1 is MNHEY and CDR2 is SVGAGI. V was cut by 9 bases and J by 3 bases, with 8 bases left in between. This CDR3 is built from 11 residues.

The sequence derives from a human donor with Susac syndrome. What was sequenced was CD4+ T cells from PBMCs. This chain connects TRBV6-5 to TRBJ1-1; D unresolved. CDR3 in amino acids: CASREDTEAFF. The CDR3 DNA follows: TGTGCCAGTAGGGAGGACACTGAAGCTTTCTTT.